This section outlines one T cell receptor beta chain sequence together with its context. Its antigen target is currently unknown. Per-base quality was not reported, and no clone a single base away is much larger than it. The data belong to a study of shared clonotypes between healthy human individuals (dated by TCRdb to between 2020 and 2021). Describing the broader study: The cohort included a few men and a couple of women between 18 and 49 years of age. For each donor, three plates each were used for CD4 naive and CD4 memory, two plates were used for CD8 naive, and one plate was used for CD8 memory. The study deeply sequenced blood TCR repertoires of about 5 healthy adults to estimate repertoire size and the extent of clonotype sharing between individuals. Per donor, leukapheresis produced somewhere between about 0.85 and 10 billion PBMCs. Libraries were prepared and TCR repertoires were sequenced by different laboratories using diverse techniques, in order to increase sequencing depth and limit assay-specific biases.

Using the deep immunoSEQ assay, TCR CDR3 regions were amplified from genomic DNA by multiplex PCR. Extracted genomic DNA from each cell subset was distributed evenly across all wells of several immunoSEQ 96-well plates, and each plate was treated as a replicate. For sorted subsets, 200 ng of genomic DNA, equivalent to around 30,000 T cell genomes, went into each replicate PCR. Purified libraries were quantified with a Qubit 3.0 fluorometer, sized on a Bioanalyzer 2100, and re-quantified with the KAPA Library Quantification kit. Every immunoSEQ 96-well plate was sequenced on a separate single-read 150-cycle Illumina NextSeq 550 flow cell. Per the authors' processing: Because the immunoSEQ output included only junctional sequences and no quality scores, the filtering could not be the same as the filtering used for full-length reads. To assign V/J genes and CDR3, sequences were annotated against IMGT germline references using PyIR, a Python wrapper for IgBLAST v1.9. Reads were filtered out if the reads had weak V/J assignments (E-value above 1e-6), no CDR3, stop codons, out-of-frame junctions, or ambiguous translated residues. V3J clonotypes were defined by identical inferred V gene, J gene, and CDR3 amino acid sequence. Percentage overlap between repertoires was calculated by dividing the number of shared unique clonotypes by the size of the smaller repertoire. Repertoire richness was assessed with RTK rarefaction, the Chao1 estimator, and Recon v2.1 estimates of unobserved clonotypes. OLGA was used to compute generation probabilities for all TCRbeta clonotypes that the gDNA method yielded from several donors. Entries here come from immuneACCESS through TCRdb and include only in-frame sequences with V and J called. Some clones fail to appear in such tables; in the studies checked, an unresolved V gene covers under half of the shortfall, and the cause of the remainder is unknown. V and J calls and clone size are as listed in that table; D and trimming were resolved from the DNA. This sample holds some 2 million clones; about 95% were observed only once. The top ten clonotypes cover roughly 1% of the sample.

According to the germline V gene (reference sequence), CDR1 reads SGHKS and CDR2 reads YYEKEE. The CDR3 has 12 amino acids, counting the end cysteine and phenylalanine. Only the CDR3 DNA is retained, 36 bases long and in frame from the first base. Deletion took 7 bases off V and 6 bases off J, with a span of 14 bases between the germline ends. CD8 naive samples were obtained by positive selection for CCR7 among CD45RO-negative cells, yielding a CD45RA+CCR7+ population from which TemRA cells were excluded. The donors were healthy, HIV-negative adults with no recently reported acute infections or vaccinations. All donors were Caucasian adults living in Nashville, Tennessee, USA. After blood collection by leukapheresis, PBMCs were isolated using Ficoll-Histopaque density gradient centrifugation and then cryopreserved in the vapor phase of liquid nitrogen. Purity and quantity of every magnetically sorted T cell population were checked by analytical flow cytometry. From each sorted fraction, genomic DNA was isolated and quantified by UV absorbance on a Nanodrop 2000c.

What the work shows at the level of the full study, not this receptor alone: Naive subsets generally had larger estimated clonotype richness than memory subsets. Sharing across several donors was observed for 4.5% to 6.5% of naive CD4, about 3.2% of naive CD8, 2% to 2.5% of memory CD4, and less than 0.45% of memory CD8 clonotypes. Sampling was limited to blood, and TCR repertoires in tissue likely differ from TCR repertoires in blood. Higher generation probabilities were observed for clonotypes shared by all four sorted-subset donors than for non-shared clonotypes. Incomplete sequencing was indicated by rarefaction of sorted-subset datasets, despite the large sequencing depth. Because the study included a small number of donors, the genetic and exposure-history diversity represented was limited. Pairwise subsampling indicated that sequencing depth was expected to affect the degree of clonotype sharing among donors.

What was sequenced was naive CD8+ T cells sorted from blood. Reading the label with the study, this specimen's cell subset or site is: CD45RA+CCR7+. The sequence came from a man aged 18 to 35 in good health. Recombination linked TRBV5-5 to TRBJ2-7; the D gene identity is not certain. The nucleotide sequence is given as TGTGCCAGCTCTCTTTTGGGCAGCGAGCAGTACTTC. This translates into CASSLLGSEQYF.